The 10 T cell receptor beta chains presented below share a single source sample, sequenced in a study of cytomegalovirus exposure and HLA in healthy donors. The PCR used 60 Vbeta and 13 Jbeta primers. Sequencing used immunoSEQ multiplex PCR; TCRdb keeps in-frame clones, though not all of them. The data show more than 150,000 clones, with roughly 88% seen just once and about 9.3% held by the top ten. Sequencing was carried out using PBMCs. Source of these receptors: a man aged 18 to 30 in good health and CMV-seropositive.

The CDR3 DNA follows: TGTGCCAGCTCACCAGGCCGGGATAGGGATACGCAGTATTTT. It is translated as CASSPGRDRDTQYF. The chain employs TRBV18 and TRBJ2-3; D might be TRBD2 (5 bases). The V gene's germline CDR1 is KGHSH and CDR2 LQKENI. The CDR3 covers 14 residues. With 2 bases removed from V and 6 bases from J, the gap between germline ends came to 12 bases. The complete variable domain, with remaining parts taken from reference TRBV18 and TRBJ2-3, reads NAGVMQNPRHLVRRRGQEARLRCSPMKGHSHVYWYRQLPEEGLKFMVYLQKENIIDESGMPKERFSAEFPKEGPSILRIQQVVRGDSAAYFCASSPGRDRDTQYFGPGTRLTVL.

The chain employs TRBV15 and TRBJ2-7; D gene ambiguous. V was shortened by 5 bases and J by 5 bases, with 19 bases between the two germline ends. The CDR3 has 15 amino acids. Germline V gene data show CDR1 as LNHNV and CDR2 as YYDKDF (reference sequence). CDR3 protein: CATSPLGTVVDEQYF. For the CDR3, the DNA is TGTGCCACCAGCCCCCTAGGAACGGTCGTGGACGAGCAGTACTTC.

This clone was counted only a few times. This chain connects TRBV6-6 to TRBJ1-5; tentatively, D is TRBD1 (6 bases). The CDR3 covers 15 residues. Trimming shortened V by 5 bases and J by 2 bases, and 13 bases separated the two germline ends. Germline CDR1 reads MNHNY; CDR2 reads SVGAGI (reference sequence). CDR3 DNA sequence: TGTGCCAGCAGTCCACAGGGAAACGGCAATCAGCCCCAGCATTTT. Translating gives CASSPQGNGNQPQHF.

V usage is TRBV5-1 and J usage is TRBJ1-1; D not resolved. The germline gives CDR1 SGHRS, CDR2 YFSETQ. Between the trimmed V and J ends, which lost 6 bases and 7 bases, there was a span of 10 bases. The length of the CDR3 is 11 residues. The CDR3 reads CASNFRSEAFF. CDR3 nucleotides: TGCGCCAGCAACTTCCGGAGTGAAGCTTTCTTT.

The chain carries TRBV5-4 and TRBJ1-2, with 7 bases that match TRBD1. Germline-derived CDR1 and CDR2 are SGHNT and YYREEE (reference sequence). This CDR3 spans 13 amino acids. Germline trimming cut 5 bases from V and 8 bases from J; bases unmatched to any gene: 9. The DNA for the CDR3 is TGTGCCAGCAGTTCCGGGACAGAGAGGGGCTACACCTTC. This translates into CASSSGTERGYTF.

The rearrangement uses TRBV18 and TRBJ1-2, with TRBD1 matching over 8 bases. This CDR3 spans 16 amino acids. Losses at the gene ends were 5 bases for V and 5 bases for J; bases not matched to a gene: 13. Per the germline V gene, CDR1 is KGHSH and CDR2 is LQKENI. This CDR3 is CASSSSGQGQGYGYTF. The CDR3 DNA reads TGTGCCAGCTCATCGAGCGGACAGGGCCAGGGGTATGGCTACACCTTC.

The chain joins TRBV9 to TRBJ2-1; D uncertain. Trimming left V 0 bases short and J 4 bases short, with 11 bases between. This CDR3 is 15 amino acids long. The germline V gene encodes CDR1 SGDLS and CDR2 YYNGEE. As DNA, the CDR3 is TGTGCCAGCAGCGTAGCGGCGGATCCTTACAATGAGCAGTTCTTC. Protein sequence: CASSVAADPYNEQFF.

The V call is TRBV7-9, the J call TRBJ2-7, with 11 bases fitting TRBD2. The germline gives CDR1 SEHNR, CDR2 FQNEAQ (reference sequence). The junction had 7 bases not matched to a gene; V was cut back by 6 bases and J by 6 bases. The CDR3 is made up of 14 amino acids. The CDR3 DNA reads as TGTGCCAGCAGGGCTAGCGGGGGGTCGTTCGAGCAGTACTTC. Translating gives CASRASGGSFEQYF.

This clone was counted once. The chain joins TRBV13 to TRBJ2-5, with TRBD2 matching 11 bases. The CDR3 extends over 17 amino acids. The V and J ends lost 4 bases and 5 bases, in that order; junction bases with no gene match: 12. Per germline, CDR1 PRHDT and CDR2 FYEKMQ (reference sequence). This chain's CDR3 is CASSSMAGTSGEETQYF. Here the CDR3 DNA reads TGTGCCAGCAGCTCCATGGCTGGGACTAGCGGAGAGGAGACCCAGTACTTC.

V and J are TRBV19 and TRBJ2-2, with TRBD1 as a possible D gene (6 bases). Trimming took 2 bases from V and 5 from J, leaving 15 bases between them. There are 16 residues in the CDR3. Germline CDR1 LNHDA, CDR2 SQIVND (reference sequence). The CDR3 sequence: CASSIIEGVSTGELFF. The CDR3 DNA reads as TGTGCCAGTAGTATAATTGAGGGGGTCTCAACCGGGGAGCTGTTTTTT. The full variable domain, with the rest looked up from reference TRBV19 and TRBJ2-2, is DGGITQSPKYLFRKEGQNVTLSCEQNLNHDAMYWYRQDPGQGLRLIYYSQIVNDFQKGDIAEGYSVSREKKESFPLTVTSAQKNPTAFYLCASSIIEGVSTGELFFGEGSRLTVL.